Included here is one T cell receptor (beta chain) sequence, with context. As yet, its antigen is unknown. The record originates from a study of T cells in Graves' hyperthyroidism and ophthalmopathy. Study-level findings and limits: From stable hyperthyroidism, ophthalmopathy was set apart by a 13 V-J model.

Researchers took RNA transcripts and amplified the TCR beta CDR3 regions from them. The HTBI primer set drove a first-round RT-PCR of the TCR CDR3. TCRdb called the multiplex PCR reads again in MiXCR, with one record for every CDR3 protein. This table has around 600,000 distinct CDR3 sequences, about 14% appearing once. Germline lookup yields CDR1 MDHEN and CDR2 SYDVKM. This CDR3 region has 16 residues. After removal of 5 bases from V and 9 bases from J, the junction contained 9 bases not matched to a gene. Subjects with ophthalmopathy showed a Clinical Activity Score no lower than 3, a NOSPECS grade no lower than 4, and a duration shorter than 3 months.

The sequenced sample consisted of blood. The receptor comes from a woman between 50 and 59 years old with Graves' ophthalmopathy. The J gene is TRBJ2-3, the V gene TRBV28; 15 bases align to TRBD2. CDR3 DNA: TGTGCCAGCAGTCCCCGGACTAGCGGGAGGGCGAGCACGCAGTATTTT. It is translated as CASSPRTSGRASTQYF. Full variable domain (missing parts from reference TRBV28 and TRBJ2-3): DVKVTQSSRYLVKRTGEKVFLECVQDMDHENMFWYRQDPGLGLRLIYFSYDVKMKEKGDIPEGYSVSREKKERFSLILESASTNQTSMYLCASSPRTSGRASTQYFGPGTRLTVL.